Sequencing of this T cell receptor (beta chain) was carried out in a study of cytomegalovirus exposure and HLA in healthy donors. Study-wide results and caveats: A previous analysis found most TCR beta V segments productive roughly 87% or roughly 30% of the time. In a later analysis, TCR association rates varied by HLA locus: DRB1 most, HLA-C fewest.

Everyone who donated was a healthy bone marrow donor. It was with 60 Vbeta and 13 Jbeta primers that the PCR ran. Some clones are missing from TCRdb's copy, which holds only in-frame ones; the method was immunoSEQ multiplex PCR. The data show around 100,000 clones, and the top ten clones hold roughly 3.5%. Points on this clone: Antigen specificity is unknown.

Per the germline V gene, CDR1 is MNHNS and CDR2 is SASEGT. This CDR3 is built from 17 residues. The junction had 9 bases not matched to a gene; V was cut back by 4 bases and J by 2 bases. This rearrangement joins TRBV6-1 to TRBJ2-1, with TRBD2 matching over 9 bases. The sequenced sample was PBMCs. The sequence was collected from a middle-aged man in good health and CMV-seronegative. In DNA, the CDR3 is TGTGCCAGCAGTGCCCTATGGACTAGCGTAACCTACAATGAGCAGTTCTTC. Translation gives CASSALWTSVTYNEQFF.